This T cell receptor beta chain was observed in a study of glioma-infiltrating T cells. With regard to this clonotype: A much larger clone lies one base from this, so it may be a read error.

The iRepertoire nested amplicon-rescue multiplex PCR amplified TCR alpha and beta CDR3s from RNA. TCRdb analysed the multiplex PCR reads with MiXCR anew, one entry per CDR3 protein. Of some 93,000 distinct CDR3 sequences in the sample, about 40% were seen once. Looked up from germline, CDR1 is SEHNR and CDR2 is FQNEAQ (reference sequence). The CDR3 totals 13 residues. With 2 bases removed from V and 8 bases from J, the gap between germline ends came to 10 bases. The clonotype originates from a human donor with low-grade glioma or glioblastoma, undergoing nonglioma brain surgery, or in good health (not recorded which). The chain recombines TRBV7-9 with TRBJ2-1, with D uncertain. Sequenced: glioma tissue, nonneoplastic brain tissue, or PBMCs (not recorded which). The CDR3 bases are TGTGCCAGCAGCTTAACAGATTACGATGAGCAGTTCTTC. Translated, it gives CASSLTDYDEQFF.